The T cell receptor (beta chain) under discussion was sequenced for a study of blood T cell repertoires in COVID-19. This CDR3 comprises 17 residues. Trimming removed 4 bases at V and 0 bases at J, with 13 bases between. Germline V gene data show CDR1 as LGHDT and CDR2 as YNNKEL (reference sequence). Some clones are missing from TCRdb's copy, which holds only in-frame ones; the method was immunoSEQ multiplex PCR. Among some 210,000 clones listed, 80% to 95% were seen once. Material for sequencing was peripheral blood. This chain joins TRBV3-1 (or the pseudogene TRBV3-2) and TRBJ1-6, with D possibly TRBD1 on 6 matching bases. This sequence was found in a man between 60 and 70 years old with COVID-19, enrolled during active disease. The CDR3 region has the DNA TGTGCCAGCAGCCGCAGGACAGTGAGCTCCTATAATTCACCCCTCCACTTT. As protein: CASSRRTVSSYNSPLHF.